The 13 T cell receptor beta chains reported below all come from one sample, sequenced in a study of shared clonotypes between healthy human individuals (dated by TCRdb to the early 2020s). Receptor libraries were prepared by the immunoSEQ multiplex PCR assay. TCRdb stores this immuneACCESS table with in-frame sequences only. Part of the clones is absent; in the studies checked, under half of the shortfall reflects unresolved V genes, and no reason is known for the rest. The sample contains around 450,000 clones, 70% to 80% of them found a single time. Less than 15% of the sample is taken by the ten largest. The sample taken for sequencing was PBMCs. Receptors originate from a woman aged 40 to 55 in good health. Some clones in this sample may be carry-over from other donors' samples.

This chain uses TRBV6-1 with TRBJ1-1, with a possible D match to TRBD1 (5 bases). The CDR3 runs to 14 residues. Trimming took off 4 bases at V and 1 base at J, with 10 bases between the two ends. Looked up from germline, CDR1 is MNHNS and CDR2 is SASEGT. CDR3: CASSANGGNTEAFF. The CDR3 DNA reads as TGTGCCAGCAGTGCGAACGGGGGGAACACTGAAGCTTTCTTT.

The chain joins TRBV28 to TRBJ2-7; a weak D match, TRBD2 (6 bases). Trimming stripped 5 bases from V and 0 bases from J, with 14 bases between. There are 15 residues in the CDR3. CDR1 is MDHEN and CDR2 is SYDVKM in the germline V gene. This CDR3 is CASSTTSSISYEQYF. CDR3 DNA: TGTGCCAGCAGTACTACTAGCTCGATCTCCTACGAGCAGTACTTC.

This clone was recorded once. The genes are TRBV6-1 and TRBJ2-5; 11 positions match TRBD2. The J call may be incorrect, as the DNA end agrees better with TRBJ2-7. Germline V gives CDR1 MNHNS, CDR2 SASEGT. This CDR3 region has 14 residues. The CDR3 coding sequence is TGTGCCAGCAGTATAGCGGGAGGGCCCCACGAGCAGTACTTC. Amino acids: CASSIAGGPHEQYF.

V and J are TRBV5-1 and TRBJ2-7; 9 bases map to TRBD1. Germline-derived CDR1 and CDR2 are SGHRS and YFSETQ. This CDR3 spans 14 amino acids. V shed 3 bases, J shed 4 bases, and the junction held 5 bases outside the gene matches. DNA of the CDR3: TGCGCCAGCAGCTCCGGGACAGGGATATACGAGCAGTACTTC. Its translation is CASSSGTGIYEQYF.

This clone appeared once. This sequence joins TRBV7-2 and TRBJ2-7, with 7 bases aligning to TRBD2. Unmatched junction bases numbered 9, after V lost 5 bases and J lost 5 bases. The CDR3 sequence is 14 residues long. The germline gives CDR1 SGHTA, CDR2 FQGNSA. CDR3 coding DNA: TGTGCCAGCAGCCCCGGGGGGTTCCCCAACGAGCAGTACTTC. Amino acids: CASSPGGFPNEQYF.

This clone was observed many times. The genes are TRBV25-1 and TRBJ2-7; D gene unclear. The ends were cut back, 3 bases at V and 5 bases at J, with 11 bases in the middle. CDR1 and CDR2 (germline): MGHDK, SYGVNS. The CDR3 is made up of 13 amino acids. The CDR3 DNA follows: TGTGCCAGCAGTGAGGGAAGCGTCCACGAGCAGTACTTC. Protein product: CASSEGSVHEQYF.

The chain employs TRBV2 and TRBJ2-2; D gene uncertain. This CDR3 contains 15 residues. Germline V gene lookup returns CDR1 SNHLY and CDR2 FYNNEI. V lost 8 bases and J lost 8, with 21 bases in between. The CDR3 is CASGPLSASGGELFF. The CDR3 DNA reads as TGTGCCAGCGGTCCTCTAAGTGCCTCCGGTGGGGAGCTGTTTTTT.

The genes are TRBV18 and TRBJ2-7; D may be TRBD2 (5 bases). V lost 1 base, J lost 0 bases, and 10 bases lay in between. The CDR3 consists of 15 residues. Germline V lookup: CDR1 KGHSH, CDR2 LQKENI. The CDR3 loop reads CASSPQAADSYEQYF. DNA of the CDR3: TGTGCCAGCTCACCACAAGCAGCGGACTCCTACGAGCAGTACTTC.

The chain has TRBV23-1 and TRBJ2-2; 10 bases line up with TRBD2. TRBV23-1 has ORF status, its function being uncertain. The V gene end was trimmed by 0 bases and the J gene end by 5 bases; junction bases not matched to a gene: 12. This CDR3 is built from 19 residues. CDR3 in amino acids: CASSQSSRGASGSTGELFF. CDR3 nucleotides: TGCGCCAGCAGTCAATCGAGTCGGGGAGCTAGCGGGAGTACCGGGGAGCTGTTTTTT.

This clone was found once. This sequence joins TRBV11-2 and TRBJ2-3; a possible D gene is TRBD2 (6 bases). Germline CDR1 reads SGHAT; CDR2 reads FQNNGV. Trimming shortened V by 2 bases and J by 4 bases, and 13 bases separated the two germline ends. The CDR3 has 15 amino acids. CDR3 residues: CASSLKEGWADTQYF. In DNA form, the CDR3 reads TGTGCCAGCAGCTTAAAGGAGGGATGGGCAGATACGCAGTATTTT. The variable domain in full, with the rest retrieved from reference TRBV11-2 and TRBJ2-3, is EAGVAQSPRYKIIEKRQSVAFWCNPISGHATLYWYQQILGQGPKLLIQFQNNGVVDDSQLPKDRFSAERLKGVDSTLKIQPAKLEDSAVYLCASSLKEGWADTQYFGPGTRLTVL.

The J gene is TRBJ2-7, the V gene TRBV28, with no clear D. This CDR3 spans 14 amino acids. From germline, CDR1 is MDHEN and CDR2 SYDVKM. Trimming removed 6 bases at V and 2 bases at J, with 14 bases between. The CDR3, as DNA: TGTGCCAGCAGAGGTACTGAAGGTACCTACGAGCAGTACTTC. This encodes CASRGTEGTYEQYF.

This chain links TRBV11-1 with TRBJ1-5; TRBD1 might be the D (6 bases). The ends were cut back, 5 bases at V and 4 bases at J, with 18 bases in the middle. Germline V gene sequence: CDR1 SGHAT, CDR2 FQDESV (reference sequence). This CDR3 is 16 amino acids long. Written as DNA, the CDR3 is TGTGCCAGCAGCCGGGGGGGGCAGGAGCGAAATCAGCCCCAGCATTTT. The encoded protein is CASSRGGQERNQPQHF. Supplemented by reference TRBV11-1 and TRBJ1-5, the full variable domain reads EAEVAQSPRYKITEKSQAVAFWCDPISGHATLYWYRQILGQGPELLVQFQDESVVDDSQLPKDRFSAERLKGVDSTLKIQPAELGDSAMYLCASSRGGQERNQPQHFGDGTRLSIL.

The chain combines TRBV27 with TRBJ2-7, with 8 positions matching TRBD2. This CDR3 is 14 amino acids long. Germline V lookup: CDR1 MNHEY, CDR2 SMNVEV (reference sequence). V dropped 5 bases and J dropped 5; count of bases not matched to a gene: 8. Here the CDR3 DNA reads TGTGCCAGCAGTCCCCTAGCGGGCTTGAACGAGCAGTACTTC. It yields the protein CASSPLAGLNEQYF.